These 27 T cell receptor beta chains share one sample of origin, sequenced in a study of T-cell memory formation after mild COVID-19. TCRdb re-called the 5' RACE reads through MiXCR, storing one row per CDR3 protein. The sample includes around 390,000 distinct CDR3 sequences, roughly 15% of them seen just once. Sequencing input: PBMCs or a T cell subset sorted from them (not recorded which). The receptors shown here come from a young man who had mild COVID-19 (a few samples of this study predate the infection). Cell type and time point are not known.

The rearrangement uses TRBV6-2 or TRBV6-3 and TRBJ2-5; possible D gene TRBD2, 7 bases. CDR1 is MNHEY and CDR2 is SVGEGT in the germline V gene. This CDR3 contains 15 residues. Trimming took 2 bases from V and 1 from J, leaving 11 bases between them. This CDR3 is CASSYGAGAQETQYF. CDR3 sequence (DNA): TGTGCCAGCAGTTACGGTGCGGGGGCCCAAGAGACCCAGTACTTC.

The genes are TRBV29-1 and TRBJ1-2, with a tentative D call TRBD1 (6 bases). Germline V lookup: CDR1 SQVTM, CDR2 ANQGSEA. The V end lost 5 bases, the J end lost 2 bases, and 12 bases lay between the germline ends. This CDR3 region has 13 residues. The DNA of the CDR3 is TGCAGCGTTCTGGGCAGGGGAAACTATGGCTACACCTTC. Residues: CSVLGRGNYGYTF.

This clonotype was seen a few times. The genes are TRBV6-1 and TRBJ2-1, with 10 bases identical to TRBD2. The CDR3 contains 16 residues. After removal of 6 bases from V and 8 bases from J, the junction contained 13 bases not matched to a gene. CDR1 and CDR2 from the germline V gene are MNHNS and SASEGT. CDR3 sequence: CASSPRTSGGADEQFF. The CDR3 DNA is TGTGCCAGCAGCCCCAGGACCAGCGGGGGGGCGGATGAGCAGTTCTTC.

V is TRBV10-1 and J is TRBJ1-1; 7 bases match TRBD1. The CDR3 totals 14 residues. V lost 5 bases, J lost 1 base, and 4 bases stayed unmatched. Germline loops: CDR1 WNHNN, CDR2 SYGVQD (reference sequence). The CDR3 spells CASSKTGWNTEAFF. DNA of the CDR3: TGCGCCAGCAGTAAGACAGGGTGGAACACTGAAGCTTTCTTT.

Only a few counts were recorded for this clonotype. This rearrangement joins TRBV9 to TRBJ2-5, with D possibly TRBD2 on 6 matching bases. This CDR3 comprises 14 residues. Trimming removed 1 base at V and 5 bases at J, with 12 bases between. Germline V gives CDR1 SGDLS, CDR2 YYNGEE. The CDR3 nucleotides are TGTGCCAGCAGCGTATGGGGCGCGGGGGAGACCCAGTACTTC. Translation: CASSVWGAGETQYF.

The chain uses TRBV10-3 and TRBJ1-5; 7 bases are a match to TRBD1. The CDR3 spans 15 residues. J was trimmed by 1 base and V by 4 bases; bases with no gene match: 4. From germline, CDR1 is ENHRY and CDR2 SYGVKD. The CDR3 nucleotides are TGTGCCATCAGTGGGGGGACAGAGAGCAATCAGCCCCAGCATTTT. Amino acids: CAISGGTESNQPQHF.

This clonotype was detected only once. A junction end diverges from the germline sequence, so it may reflect a read error. The rearrangement joins TRBV6-5 to TRBJ2-3; 10 nucleotides match TRBD2. Germline values: CDR1 MNHEY, CDR2 SVGAGI. CDR3 length equals 16 residues. Written as DNA, the CDR3 is TGTGCCAGCAGTTACTCAATAGCGGGGGGCACCGATACGCAGTATTTT. It encodes CASSYSIAGGTDTQYF.

This clonotype was recorded many times. The genes are TRBV4-1 and TRBJ2-7; D might be TRBD1 (6 bases). This CDR3 is built from 12 residues. V lost 5 bases and J lost 3, with 8 bases in between. Germline lookup yields CDR1 MGHRA and CDR2 YSYEKL. The CDR3 DNA follows: TGCGCCAGCAGCTCCAGGGGCTACGAGCAGTACTTC. Residues: CASSSRGYEQYF.

The J gene is TRBJ2-5, the V gene TRBV3-1; D is unresolved. CDR1 is LGHDT and CDR2 is YNNKEL in the germline V gene (reference sequence). The V end was cut by 5 bases, the J end by 5 bases, with 12 bases between. CDR3 length equals 13 residues. CDR3 bases: TGTGCCAGCAGCATCCCACTCAAGGAGACCCAGTACTTC. Protein sequence: CASSIPLKETQYF.

This clonotype was counted a few times. The gene calls are TRBV27 and TRBJ1-5; 8 nucleotides match TRBD1. Trimming removed 4 bases from V and 7 bases from J; junction bases left unmatched: 6. The CDR3 loop spans 14 amino acids. The germline gives CDR1 MNHEY, CDR2 SMNVEV (reference sequence). Written as DNA, the CDR3 is TGTGCCAGCAGTTGGACAGGGCTTCAGCAGCCCCAGCATTTT. It encodes CASSWTGLQQPQHF.

The rearrangement links TRBV4-2 to TRBJ2-2; weak D call: TRBD2 (6 bases). Germline V gene lookup returns CDR1 LGHNA and CDR2 YNFKEQ. The CDR3 is 16 amino acids. The V end lost 5 bases, the J end lost 5 bases, and 18 bases lay between the germline ends. CDR3 loop: CASSGETGVVTGELFF. The CDR3, as DNA: TGTGCCAGCAGCGGAGAGACGGGGGTGGTGACCGGGGAGCTGTTTTTT.

The rearrangement links TRBV5-1 to TRBJ1-6; D is uncertain. The CDR3 is 14 amino acids. Trimming stripped 0 bases from V and 8 bases from J, with 9 bases between. Per germline, CDR1 SGHRS and CDR2 YFSETQ. CDR3 coding DNA: TGCGCCAGCAGCTTGGGTGCTGGGGATTCACCCCTCCACTTT. This translates into CASSLGAGDSPLHF.

This clonotype was detected a few times. The chain recombines TRBV7-9 with TRBJ1-1; no firm D call. Germline assignment: CDR1 SEHNR and CDR2 FQNEAQ (reference sequence). This CDR3 has 13 residues. With 5 bases removed from V and 6 bases from J, the gap between germline ends came to 13 bases. The CDR3: CASSLPAGPEAFF. CDR3 DNA sequence: TGTGCCAGCAGCCTGCCCGCCGGCCCTGAAGCTTTCTTT.

This clonotype was seen a few times. This rearrangement joins TRBV12-3 or TRBV12-4 to TRBJ1-4; D remains ambiguous. The CDR3 runs 13 residues. V lost 4 bases to trimming and J lost 14 bases, with 17 bases between them. The CDR3 protein is CASSSPSERRLFF. CDR3 bases: TGTGCCAGCAGTTCACCATCCGAGAGGCGCCTGTTTTTT.

The rearrangement links TRBV6-5 to TRBJ2-3; 8 bases are shared with TRBD2. The CDR3 runs to 17 residues. Germline CDR1 and CDR2: MNHEY and SVGAGI. Germline trimming cut 6 bases from V and 0 bases from J; bases unmatched to any gene: 11. CDR3 sequence: CASRGDSGILSTDTQYF. In DNA form, the CDR3 reads TGTGCCAGCAGAGGTGATAGCGGGATACTTAGCACAGATACGCAGTATTTT.

V and J are TRBV6-5 and TRBJ1-5; no firm D call. Germline loops: CDR1 MNHEY, CDR2 SVGAGI. Trimming pared 6 bases from V and 0 bases from J, leaving 9 bases between. The CDR3 runs to 14 residues. The CDR3 loop is CASRSPHSNQPQHF. The CDR3 nucleotides are TGTGCCAGCAGGAGCCCTCATAGCAATCAGCCCCAGCATTTT.

This clonotype was observed a handful of times. The chain couples TRBV12-3 or TRBV12-4 to TRBJ1-2; D gene uncertain. This CDR3 is 16 amino acids long. The germline V and J ends were trimmed by 0 bases and 3 bases, with 14 bases remaining between them. This CDR3 is CASSLAEEFGDYGYTF. The CDR3, as DNA: TGTGCCAGCAGTTTAGCGGAGGAGTTTGGAGACTATGGCTACACCTTC.

This clonotype has only a few counts. The V call is TRBV14, the J call TRBJ2-1; TRBD2 is a possible D gene (6 bases). Trimming removed 2 bases at V and 7 bases at J, with 18 bases between. Germline-derived CDR1 and CDR2 are SGHDN and FVKESK. This CDR3 has 16 amino acids. The CDR3 DNA reads TGTGCCAGCAGCCAACCCGGGGCGGGGAAAGGAAATGAGCAGTTCTTC. Translated, it gives CASSQPGAGKGNEQFF.

This clonotype showed up just a few times. The chain carries TRBV6-6 and TRBJ2-5; 10 nucleotides agree with TRBD2. The CDR3 sequence is 16 residues long. V gave up 4 bases and J gave up 5 bases; unmatched junction bases: 10. The V gene's germline CDR1 is MNHNY and CDR2 SVGAGI (reference sequence). CDR3 amino acids: CASSLERGGSGETQYF. Written as DNA, the CDR3 is TGTGCCAGCAGTTTAGAGCGGGGGGGCTCTGGGGAGACCCAGTACTTC.

The chain couples TRBV5-6 to TRBJ1-1, with 7 nucleotides matching TRBD1. V lost 0 bases to trimming and J lost 2 bases; unmatched junction nucleotides: 7. The CDR3 loop spans 16 amino acids. Germline CDR1 SGHDT, CDR2 YYEEEE. CDR3 sequence reads: CASSLEGQGGNTEAFF. The CDR3 DNA sequence: TGTGCCAGCAGCTTGGAAGGGCAGGGGGGAAACACTGAAGCTTTCTTT.

The chain recombines TRBV14 with TRBJ1-2; 7 nucleotides align to TRBD1. Germline V lookup: CDR1 SGHDN, CDR2 FVKESK. The V gene end was trimmed by 1 base and the J gene end by 3 bases; junction bases not matched to a gene: 2. This CDR3 is 14 amino acids long. CDR3 DNA: TGTGCCAGCAGCCAAGGGGGACAGCACTATGGCTACACCTTC. Its translation is CASSQGGQHYGYTF.

The chain couples TRBV6-6 to TRBJ2-7; D gene ambiguous. Trimming took 2 bases from V and 2 from J, leaving 7 bases between them. The CDR3 is 13 residues long. Germline V gives CDR1 MNHNY, CDR2 SVGAGI (reference sequence). Written as DNA, the CDR3 is TGTGCCAGCAGTTACAGGGCAGCCTACGAGCAGTACTTC. Protein: CASSYRAAYEQYF.

This clonotype appeared a few times. This chain joins TRBV28 and TRBJ2-3, with 9 nucleotides matching TRBD2. The V gene end was trimmed by 6 bases and the J gene end by 4 bases; junction bases not matched to a gene: 14. Germline assignment: CDR1 MDHEN and CDR2 SYDVKM. The CDR3 is 17 residues long. In DNA, the CDR3 is TGTGCCAGCAGCGCCGAAAACGTAGCGGGGGTTCCAGATACGCAGTATTTT. It yields the protein CASSAENVAGVPDTQYF. Based on the CDR3 plus reference TRBV28 and TRBJ2-3, the full variable domain is DVKVTQSSRYLVKRTGEKVFLECVQDMDHENMFWYRQDPGLGLRLIYFSYDVKMKEKGDIPEGYSVSREKKERFSLILESASTNQTSMYLCASSAENVAGVPDTQYFGPGTRLTVL.

This clonotype was recorded many times. The chain employs TRBV7-9 and TRBJ1-1; D is ambiguous. V lost 1 base to trimming and J lost 3 bases, with 6 bases between them. CDR3 size: 13 residues. Germline V CDR1 and CDR2: SEHNR, FQNEAQ (reference sequence). Here the CDR3 reads CASSLVADTEAFF. CDR3 in DNA: TGTGCCAGCAGCTTAGTGGCGGACACTGAAGCTTTCTTT.

The chain couples TRBV7-3 to TRBJ2-5, with unresolved D. Deletions cut 1 base from V and 6 bases from J, with 9 bases between. The CDR3 is 13 amino acids. Germline lookup yields CDR1 SGHTA and CDR2 FQGTGA. CDR3 region: CASSLNEAQTQYF. Here the CDR3 DNA reads TGTGCCAGCAGCTTAAATGAGGCTCAGACCCAGTACTTC.

The V gene is TRBV12-3 or TRBV12-4, the J gene TRBJ2-5; D gene ambiguous. The CDR3 runs 13 residues. V was clipped by 2 bases and J by 3 bases, with 7 bases between them. CDR3 in amino acids: CASSLWQKETQYF. For the CDR3, the DNA is TGTGCCAGCAGTTTATGGCAGAAAGAGACCCAGTACTTC.

This clonotype showed up just a few times. The chain recombines TRBV14 with TRBJ1-1; D call uncertain. Looked up from germline, CDR1 is SGHDN and CDR2 is FVKESK. This CDR3 has 13 residues. V was trimmed by 0 bases and J by 5 bases, leaving 7 bases between them. The CDR3 is CASSQDFGTEAFF. CDR3 DNA sequence: TGTGCCAGCAGCCAAGATTTCGGAACTGAAGCTTTCTTT.